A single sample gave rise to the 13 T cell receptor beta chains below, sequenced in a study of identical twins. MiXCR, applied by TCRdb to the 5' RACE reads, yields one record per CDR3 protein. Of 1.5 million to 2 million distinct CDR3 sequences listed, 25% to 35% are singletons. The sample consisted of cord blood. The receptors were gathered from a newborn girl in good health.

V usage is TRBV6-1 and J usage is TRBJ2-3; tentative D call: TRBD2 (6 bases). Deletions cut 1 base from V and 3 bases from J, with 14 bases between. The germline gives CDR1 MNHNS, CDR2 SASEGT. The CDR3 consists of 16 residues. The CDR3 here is CASSEVYGSGTDTQYF. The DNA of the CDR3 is TGTGCCAGCAGTGAAGTTTACGGGAGCGGAACAGATACGCAGTATTTT.

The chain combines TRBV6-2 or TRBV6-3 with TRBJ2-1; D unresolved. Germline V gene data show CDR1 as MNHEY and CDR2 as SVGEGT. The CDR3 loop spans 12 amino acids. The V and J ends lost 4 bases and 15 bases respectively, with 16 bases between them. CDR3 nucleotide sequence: TGTGCCAGCAGTTTTCTTTATAGCCCCGGGTTCTTC. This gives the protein CASSFLYSPGFF.

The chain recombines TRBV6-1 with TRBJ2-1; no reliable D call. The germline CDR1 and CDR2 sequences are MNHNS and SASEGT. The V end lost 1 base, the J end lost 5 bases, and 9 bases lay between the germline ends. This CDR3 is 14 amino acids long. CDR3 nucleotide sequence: TGTGCCAGCAGTGAAGGCGGTGGGAACAATGAGCAGTTCTTC. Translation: CASSEGGGNNEQFF.

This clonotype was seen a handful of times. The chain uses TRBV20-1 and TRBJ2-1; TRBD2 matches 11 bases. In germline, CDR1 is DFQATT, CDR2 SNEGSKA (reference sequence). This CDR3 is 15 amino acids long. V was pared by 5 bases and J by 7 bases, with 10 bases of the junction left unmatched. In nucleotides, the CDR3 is TGCAGTGCTCGTGCGACTAGCGGGAATAGTAATGAGCAGTTCTTC. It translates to CSARATSGNSNEQFF.

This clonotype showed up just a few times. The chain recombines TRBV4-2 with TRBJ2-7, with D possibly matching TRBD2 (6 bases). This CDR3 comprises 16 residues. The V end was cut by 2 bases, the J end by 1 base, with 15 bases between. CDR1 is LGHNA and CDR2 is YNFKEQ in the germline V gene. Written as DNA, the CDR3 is TGTGCCAGCAGCCAAAGGTACGGGGGAGGTTCCTACGAGCAGTACTTC. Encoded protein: CASSQRYGGGSYEQYF.

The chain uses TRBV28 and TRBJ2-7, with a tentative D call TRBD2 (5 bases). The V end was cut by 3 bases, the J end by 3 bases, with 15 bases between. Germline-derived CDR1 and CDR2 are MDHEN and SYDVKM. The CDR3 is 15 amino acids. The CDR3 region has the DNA TGTGCCAGCAGTTTCGAGGGTGGCCCCTACTACGAGCAGTACTTC. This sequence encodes CASSFEGGPYYEQYF.

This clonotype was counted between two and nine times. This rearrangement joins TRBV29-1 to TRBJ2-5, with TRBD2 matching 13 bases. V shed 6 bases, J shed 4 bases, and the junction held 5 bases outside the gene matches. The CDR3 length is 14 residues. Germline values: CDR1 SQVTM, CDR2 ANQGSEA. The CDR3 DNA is TGCAGCGTGGCGACTAGCGGGGGGCTAGAGACCCAGTACTTC. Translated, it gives CSVATSGGLETQYF.

The CDR3 sequence: CASSQQTSNYGYTF. As DNA, the CDR3 is TGTGCCAGCAGCCAACAGACCTCTAACTATGGCTACACCTTC. The V call is TRBV14, the J call TRBJ1-2; D unresolved. This CDR3 has 14 residues. Germline lookup yields CDR1 SGHDN and CDR2 FVKESK. With 2 bases removed from V and 0 bases from J, the gap between germline ends came to 7 bases.

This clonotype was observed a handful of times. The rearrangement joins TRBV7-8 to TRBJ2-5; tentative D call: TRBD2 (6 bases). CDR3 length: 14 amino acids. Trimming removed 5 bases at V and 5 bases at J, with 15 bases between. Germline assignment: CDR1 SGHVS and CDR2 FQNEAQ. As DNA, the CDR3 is TGTGCCAGCAGCCCGACTAGAATTTTCGAGACCCAGTACTTC. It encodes CASSPTRIFETQYF.

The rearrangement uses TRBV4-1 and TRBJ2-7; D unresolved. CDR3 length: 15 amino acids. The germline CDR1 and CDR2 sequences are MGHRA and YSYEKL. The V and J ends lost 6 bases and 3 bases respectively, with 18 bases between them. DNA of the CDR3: TGCGCCAGCAGAACCCGCCCCTTGGGAAACTACGAGCAGTACTTC. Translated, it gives CASRTRPLGNYEQYF.

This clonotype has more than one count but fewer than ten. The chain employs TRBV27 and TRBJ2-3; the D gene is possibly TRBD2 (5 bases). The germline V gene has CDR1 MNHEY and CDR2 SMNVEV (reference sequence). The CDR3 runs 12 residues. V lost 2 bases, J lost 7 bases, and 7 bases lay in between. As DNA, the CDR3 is TGTGCCAGCAGTTTACCCGGGAATACGCAGTATTTT. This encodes CASSLPGNTQYF.

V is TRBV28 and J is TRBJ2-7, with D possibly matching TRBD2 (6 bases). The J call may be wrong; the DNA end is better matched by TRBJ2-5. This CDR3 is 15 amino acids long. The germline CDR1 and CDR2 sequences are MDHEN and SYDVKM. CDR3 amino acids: CASSWGGGALKTQYF. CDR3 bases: TGTGCCAGCAGTTGGGGTGGAGGGGCGTTAAAGACCCAGTACTTC.

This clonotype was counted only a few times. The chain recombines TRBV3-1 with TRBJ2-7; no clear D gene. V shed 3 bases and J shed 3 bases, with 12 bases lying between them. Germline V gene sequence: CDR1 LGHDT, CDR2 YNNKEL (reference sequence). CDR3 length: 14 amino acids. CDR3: CASSHSRKIYEQYF. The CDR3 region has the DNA TGTGCCAGCAGCCACTCGCGGAAAATCTACGAGCAGTACTTC.